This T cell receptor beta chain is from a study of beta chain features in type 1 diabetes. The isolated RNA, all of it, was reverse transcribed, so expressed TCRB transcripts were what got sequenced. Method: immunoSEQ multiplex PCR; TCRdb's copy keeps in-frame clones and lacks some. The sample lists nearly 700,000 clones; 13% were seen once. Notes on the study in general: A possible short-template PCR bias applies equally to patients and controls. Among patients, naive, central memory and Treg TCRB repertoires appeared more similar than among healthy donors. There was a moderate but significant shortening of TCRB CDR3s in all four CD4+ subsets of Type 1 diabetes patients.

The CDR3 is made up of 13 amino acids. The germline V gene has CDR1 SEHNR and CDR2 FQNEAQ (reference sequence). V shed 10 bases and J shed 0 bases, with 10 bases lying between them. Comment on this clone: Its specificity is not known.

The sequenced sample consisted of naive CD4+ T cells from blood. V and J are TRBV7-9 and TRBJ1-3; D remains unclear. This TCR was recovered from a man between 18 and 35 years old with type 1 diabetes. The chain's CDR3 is CATVPGSGNTIYF. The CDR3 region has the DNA TGTGCCACCGTCCCCGGCTCTGGAAACACCATATATTTT.